Each of the 31 T cell receptor beta chains below was sequenced from the same sample in a study of T-cell memory formation after mild COVID-19. TCRdb re-called the 5' RACE reads with MiXCR, one entry per CDR3 protein. The data contain a few hundred thousand distinct CDR3 sequences, roughly 13% of them singletons. What was sequenced was PBMCs or a T cell subset sorted from them (not recorded which). The receptors shown here come from a man between 18 and 35 years old who had mild COVID-19 (a few samples of this study predate the infection). Cell type and time point are not known.

This chain links TRBV12-3 or TRBV12-4 with TRBJ2-1; 9 bases fit TRBD1. The trim removed 6 bases at V and 9 bases at J, leaving 3 bases unmatched. CDR3 length equals 12 residues. CDR3 DNA sequence: TGTGCCAGCAGGACAGGGGGTCCTGAGCAGTTCTTC. The encoded protein is CASRTGGPEQFF.

The chain is built from TRBV6-5 and TRBJ2-1; 12 nucleotides align to TRBD2. In germline, CDR1 is MNHEY, CDR2 SVGAGI. The CDR3 sequence is 20 residues long. J was trimmed by 4 bases and V by 6 bases; bases with no gene match: 19. This CDR3 is CASSHPASGGDHPYYNEQFF. The CDR3 region has the DNA TGTGCCAGCAGCCACCCAGCTAGCGGGGGGGACCACCCCTATTACAATGAGCAGTTCTTC.

This clonotype was observed a few times. This chain uses TRBV11-2 with TRBJ2-1; 12 positions match TRBD1. Trimming removed 1 base from V and 5 bases from J; junction bases left unmatched: 6. The CDR3 length is 17 residues. Germline V CDR1 and CDR2: SGHAT, FQNNGV. For the CDR3, the DNA is TGTGCCAGCAGCTTAGGCCCGGGACAGGGGGCGAACAATGAGCAGTTCTTC. This codes for CASSLGPGQGANNEQFF. The variable domain in full, completed from reference TRBV11-2 and TRBJ2-1, reads EAGVAQSPRYKIIEKRQSVAFWCNPISGHATLYWYQQILGQGPKLLIQFQNNGVVDDSQLPKDRFSAERLKGVDSTLKIQPAKLEDSAVYLCASSLGPGQGANNEQFFGPGTRLTVL.

The chain has TRBV6-4 and TRBJ2-1; D possibly uses TRBD1 or TRBD2 (5 bases each). Trimming pared 4 bases from V and 3 bases from J, leaving 13 bases between. In germline, CDR1 is MRHNA, CDR2 SNTAGT. This CDR3 spans 15 amino acids. CDR3 residues: CASSVQGGFYNEQFF. CDR3 coding DNA: TGTGCCAGCAGTGTTCAGGGCGGGTTCTACAATGAGCAGTTCTTC.

This clonotype was counted at least ten times. This chain joins TRBV5-1 and TRBJ2-7, with no clear D. V lost 4 bases and J lost 4, with 12 bases in between. Germline CDR1 is SGHRS and CDR2 is YFSETQ. This CDR3 is built from 13 residues. The CDR3 protein is CASSVEQKYEQYF. The CDR3 nucleotides read TGCGCCAGCAGCGTGGAGCAAAAATACGAGCAGTACTTC.

This clonotype occurred many times. The chain recombines TRBV4-2 with TRBJ2-3; TRBD2 matches 14 bases. Germline V gives CDR1 LGHNA, CDR2 YNFKEQ. This CDR3 is built from 16 residues. Trimming took 3 bases from V and 6 from J; bases not matched to a gene: 5. The CDR3 DNA reads TGTGCCAGCAGCCATGGGACTAGCGGGGGAGGGGATACGCAGTATTTT. This gives the protein CASSHGTSGGGDTQYF.

This clonotype turned up a few times. The chain recombines TRBV7-2 with TRBJ1-3; no clear D. The germline gives CDR1 SGHTA, CDR2 FQGNSA. V was trimmed by 4 bases and J by 4 bases, leaving 14 bases between them. The CDR3 is 15 amino acids. The CDR3, as DNA: TGTGCCAGCAGCTATGGGCCCTCGGGCGGAAACACCATATATTTT. The encoded protein is CASSYGPSGGNTIYF.

This chain joins TRBV5-1 and TRBJ2-2; the D is unclear. Trimming stripped 5 bases from V and 5 bases from J, with 13 bases between. This CDR3 has 14 amino acids. The V gene's germline CDR1 is SGHRS and CDR2 YFSETQ. The CDR3 DNA follows: TGCGCCAGCAGGGCGGACGTACGAACCGGGGAGCTGTTTTTT. Translation gives CASRADVRTGELFF.

The chain carries TRBV29-1 and TRBJ1-1; D is possibly TRBD1 (5 bases). V dropped 7 bases and J dropped 4 bases, with 16 bases sitting between them. Germline assignment: CDR1 SQVTM and CDR2 ANQGSEA. The CDR3 length is 13 residues. CDR3 nucleotides: TGCAGCGGGCGGGGGGTCTACGGCACTGAAGCTTTCTTT. Translation gives CSGRGVYGTEAFF.

Worth noting for this clonotype: One end of the junction is discordant with germline, which a read error may explain. This chain joins TRBV7-7 and TRBJ2-5; D uncertain. CDR1 is SSHAT and CDR2 is FNYEAQ in the germline V gene (reference sequence). The CDR3 sequence is 13 residues long. The CDR3 nucleotides are TGTGCTAGCAGCCCCGGGTTCGCTAAGACCCAGTACTTC. Encoded protein: CASSPGFAKTQYF.

The chain links TRBV12-3 or TRBV12-4 to TRBJ2-7; D is perhaps TRBD1 or TRBD2 (5 bases each). Trimming removed 4 bases from V and 5 bases from J, with 18 bases in between. The CDR3 runs 15 residues. CDR3 sequence reads: CASSSPGRALHEQYF. The CDR3 nucleotides read TGTGCCAGCAGTTCTCCGGGACGGGCTCTCCACGAGCAGTACTTC.

The chain is built from TRBV9 and TRBJ2-2; D is tentatively TRBD1 or TRBD2 (5 bases each). Trimming pared 5 bases from V and 5 bases from J, leaving 19 bases between. The CDR3 runs to 16 residues. Germline assignment: CDR1 SGDLS and CDR2 YYNGEE. The chain's CDR3 is CASRIRGTEETGELFF. The CDR3 DNA sequence: TGTGCCAGCAGGATCCGAGGGACGGAGGAAACCGGGGAGCTGTTTTTT.

Only a few counts were recorded for this clonotype. The V call is TRBV6-5, the J call TRBJ2-5; 7 bases line up with TRBD2. The CDR3 length is 14 residues. Losses at the gene ends were 2 bases for V and 5 bases for J; bases not matched to a gene: 5. Germline V CDR1 and CDR2: MNHEY, SVGAGI. The DNA of the CDR3 is TGTGCCAGCAGTTACGGGGGGGGTTCGGAGACCCAGTACTTC. This encodes CASSYGGGSETQYF.

As concerns this clonotype: A junction boundary mismatches the germline segment, possibly from a read error. The V gene is TRBV7-3, the J gene TRBJ2-3, with D unclear. The germline CDR1 and CDR2 sequences are SGHTA and FQGTGA. This CDR3 comprises 15 residues. The CDR3 DNA reads TGTGCCAGCAGCTTTAGCTCGCCCCACACATATACGCAGTATTTT. Protein: CASSFSSPHTYTQYF.

The rearrangement joins TRBV7-2 to TRBJ2-3; 7 bases match TRBD2. CDR1 SGHTA and CDR2 FQGNSA come from the germline V gene. The CDR3 consists of 15 residues. The trim removed 5 bases at V and 1 base at J, leaving 6 bases unmatched. CDR3 bases: TGTGCCAGCAGCCCACAGCGGGGACGCACAGATACGCAGTATTTT. It encodes CASSPQRGRTDTQYF.

The V gene is TRBV7-3, the J gene TRBJ2-2, with D possibly being TRBD1 (5 bases). Trimming removed 4 bases from V and 4 bases from J, with 16 bases in between. From germline, CDR1 is SGHTA and CDR2 FQGTGA. CDR3 length: 16 amino acids. For the CDR3, the DNA is TGTGCCAGCAGCTCCTATGTCCAGGGTGGCACCGGGGAGCTGTTTTTT. Translated: CASSSYVQGGTGELFF.

This clonotype has more than one count but fewer than ten. V and J are TRBV29-1 and TRBJ1-2, with a weak D call TRBD1 (5 bases). CDR1 and CDR2 from the germline V gene are SQVTM and ANQGSEA. This CDR3 has 11 residues. V gave up 6 bases and J gave up 4 bases, with 9 bases separating them. CDR3 in amino acids: CSVDSSYGYTF. The CDR3 region has the DNA TGCAGCGTCGACAGTTCCTATGGCTACACCTTC. The complete variable domain, with remaining parts taken from reference TRBV29-1 and TRBJ1-2, reads SAVISQKPSRDICQRGTSLTIQCQVDSQVTMMFWYRQQPGQSLTLIATANQGSEATYESGFVIDKFPISRPNLTFSTLTVSNMSPEDSSIYLCSVDSSYGYTFGSGTRLTVV.

This clonotype showed up many times. The chain links TRBV5-1 to TRBJ2-3; weak D call: TRBD2 (6 bases). The V gene lost 5 bases and the J gene lost 1 base, with 14 bases spanning the gap. The germline V gene has CDR1 SGHRS and CDR2 YFSETQ. The CDR3 is 15 amino acids. CDR3 sequence (DNA): TGCGCCAGCAGAGGAGCGCGGGGAGGCACAGATACGCAGTATTTT. This codes for CASRGARGGTDTQYF.

In DNA form, the CDR3 reads TGCAGCGTTGAAGCCAGGTACACAGATACGCAGTATTTT. Translated, it gives CSVEARYTDTQYF. This chain uses TRBV29-1 with TRBJ2-3; D gene ambiguous. Germline assignment: CDR1 SQVTM and CDR2 ANQGSEA. The CDR3 loop spans 13 amino acids. Between the trimmed V and J ends, which lost 1 base and 2 bases, there was a span of 7 bases.

This clonotype showed up just a few times. This chain uses TRBV15 with TRBJ1-2, with 12 bases fitting TRBD1. CDR1 and CDR2 from the germline V gene are LNHNV and YYDKDF (reference sequence). CDR3 length equals 17 residues. V was pared by 2 bases and J by 6 bases, with 10 bases of the junction left unmatched. Written as DNA, the CDR3 is TGTGCCACCAGCAGATCCCCACCGGGACAGGGGGCCCATGGCTACACCTTC. Its protein product is CATSRSPPGQGAHGYTF.

This clonotype was counted between two and nine times. The rearrangement joins TRBV20-1 to TRBJ1-3; D not certain. Trimming left V 7 bases short and J 0 bases short, with 10 bases between. This CDR3 has 13 residues. In germline, CDR1 is DFQATT, CDR2 SNEGSKA (reference sequence). The DNA for the CDR3 is TGCAGTGTGCAGGAATACTCTGGAAACACCATATATTTT. This encodes CSVQEYSGNTIYF.

This clonotype has just a few counts. CDR3 sequence (DNA): TGTGCCAGCAGCCCGGGGGCTAGCAATCAGCCCCAGCATTTT. Its protein is CASSPGASNQPQHF. The chain links TRBV7-9 to TRBJ1-5; tentative D call: TRBD1 (6 bases). V was cut by 5 bases and J by 0 bases, with 8 bases left in between. The CDR3 has 14 amino acids. Germline CDR1 and CDR2: SEHNR and FQNEAQ (reference sequence).

The sample holds a few counts of this clonotype. The chain has TRBV20-1 and TRBJ1-6, with D unresolved. This CDR3 has 16 amino acids. The V end was cut by 3 bases, the J end by 0 bases, with 12 bases between. Germline V gives CDR1 DFQATT, CDR2 SNEGSKA (reference sequence). The DNA of the CDR3 is TGCAGTGCTAGGGGTGGGATCAGCTCCTATAATTCACCCCTCCACTTT. Protein: CSARGGISSYNSPLHF.

J is TRBJ2-7 and V is TRBV7-9, with D perhaps given as TRBD1 or TRBD2 (5 bases each). The CDR3 sequence is 14 residues long. Trimming removed 6 bases from V and 4 bases from J, with 16 bases in between. Looked up from germline, CDR1 is SEHNR and CDR2 is FQNEAQ (reference sequence). CDR3 loop: CASSQGGGIYEQYV. CDR3 nucleotides: TGTGCCAGCAGTCAAGGTGGGGGAATTTACGAGCAGTACGTC.

Concerning this clonotype itself: A much larger clone sits a single nucleotide away, making a read error possible. J is TRBJ1-1 and V is TRBV6-1, with D hard to call. The CDR3 loop spans 13 amino acids. Deletions cut 2 bases from V and 4 bases from J, with 8 bases between. Germline V CDR1 and CDR2: MNHNS, SASEGT. CDR3 region: CASSEQEGTEAFF. Written as DNA, the CDR3 is TGTGCCAGCAGTGAACAGGAAGGCACTGAAGCTTTCTTT.

The V and J genes are TRBV6-5 and TRBJ2-5, with D possibly being TRBD1 (7 bases). CDR1 and CDR2 (germline): MNHEY, SVGAGI. V lost 6 bases to trimming and J lost 3 bases, with 17 bases between them. The CDR3 covers 15 residues. The CDR3, as DNA: TGTGCCAGCAGCTGGACAGGAGGGTATGAAGAGACCCAGTACTTC. It is translated as CASSWTGGYEETQYF.

This clonotype was recorded a few times. V is TRBV5-1 and J is TRBJ1-5, with D unresolved. The germline V gene has CDR1 SGHRS and CDR2 YFSETQ. Trimming stripped 0 bases from V and 0 bases from J, with 10 bases between. This CDR3 is 16 amino acids long. The CDR3 sequence: CASSLDGFYSNQPQHF. CDR3 nucleotides: TGCGCCAGCAGCTTGGACGGCTTCTATAGCAATCAGCCCCAGCATTTT.

This clonotype was detected only a few times. The chain is built from TRBV11-2 and TRBJ1-1; D possibly corresponds to TRBD1 (5 bases). Germline V CDR1 and CDR2: SGHAT, FQNNGV. The V end lost 6 bases, the J end lost 1 base, and 15 bases lay between the germline ends. This CDR3 has 15 residues. DNA of the CDR3: TGTGCCAGCAGATCACCGGGGCAGGCGAACACTGAAGCTTTCTTT. It codes for CASRSPGQANTEAFF.

Written as DNA, the CDR3 is TGCGCCAGCAACGGTAAAACAGGGGTTATTGAGACCCAGTACTTC. Protein sequence: CASNGKTGVIETQYF. The chain recombines TRBV5-1 with TRBJ2-5; 7 positions match TRBD1. J was trimmed by 5 bases and V by 6 bases; bases with no gene match: 13. The CDR3 totals 15 residues. Germline V gene data show CDR1 as SGHRS and CDR2 as YFSETQ.

This clonotype was seen a few times. The rearrangement joins TRBV4-2 to TRBJ2-7; 10 bases map to TRBD1. V lost 4 bases to trimming and J lost 6 bases; unmatched junction nucleotides: 9. CDR3 size: 15 residues. Germline values: CDR1 LGHNA, CDR2 YNFKEQ. The CDR3 reads CASSRHDRGRPEQYF. CDR3 bases: TGTGCCAGCAGCCGGCATGACAGGGGGCGGCCCGAGCAGTACTTC.

This clonotype has a handful of counts. The rearrangement uses TRBV5-1 and TRBJ2-3; D remains unclear. Germline loops: CDR1 SGHRS, CDR2 YFSETQ. V shed 0 bases and J shed 1 base, with 12 bases lying between them. The CDR3 length is 16 residues. The CDR3 spells CASSLAGRPRTDTQYF. CDR3 nucleotides: TGCGCCAGCAGCTTGGCCGGTAGACCTCGCACAGATACGCAGTATTTT.